These 30 T cell receptor beta chains came from one sample sequenced in a study of cytomegalovirus exposure and HLA in healthy donors. The primer mix had 60 Vbeta and 13 Jbeta primers. TCRdb's table, derived via immunoSEQ multiplex PCR, lists solely in-frame clones and lacks some. The sample contains around 190,000 clones, roughly four fifths of which appear only once. Material: PBMCs. The receptors originated from a woman in her 30s in good health and CMV-seropositive.

The chain uses TRBV6-1 and TRBJ2-4, with 7 bases lining up with TRBD1. This CDR3 has 19 residues. With V trimmed by 1 base and J by 0 bases, 12 bases remained unmatched. Germline CDR1 is MNHNS and CDR2 is SASEGT. In DNA form, the CDR3 reads TGTGCCAGCAGTGAAGGGGCAGGGGGTGAACGAGGAGCCAAAAACATTCAGTACTTC. Amino acids: CASSEGAGGERGAKNIQYF.

V gene TRBV2 combines with J gene TRBJ1-1; 8 nucleotides match TRBD1. Per germline, CDR1 SNHLY and CDR2 FYNNEI. This CDR3 contains 14 residues. V lost 6 bases, J lost 11 bases, and 14 bases stayed unmatched. The CDR3 spells CASSATTGDGAAFF. The CDR3, as DNA: TGTGCCAGCAGCGCTACGACAGGGGATGGGGCGGCTTTCTTT.

V usage is TRBV28 and J usage is TRBJ2-3; D is ambiguous. The CDR3 is 14 amino acids. CDR1 is MDHEN and CDR2 is SYDVKM in the germline V gene. Deletions cut 5 bases from V and 1 base from J, with 10 bases between. CDR3 in DNA: TGTGCCAGCAGTCTACGCACAGGCACAGATACGCAGTATTTT. This sequence encodes CASSLRTGTDTQYF.

The CDR3 DNA reads as TGTGCCAGTAGGGGACAGGGGAGGAACGAGCAGTACTTC. Residues: CASRGQGRNEQYF. V gene TRBV19 combines with J gene TRBJ2-5; the match to TRBD1 covers 10 bases. The closer fit of TRBJ2-7 to the DNA end suggests the J call may be wrong. CDR1 LNHDA and CDR2 SQIVND come from the germline V gene (reference sequence). CDR3 length equals 13 residues.

This chain connects TRBV27 to TRBJ2-7; no clear D gene. The CDR3 length is 12 residues. The ends were cut back, 6 bases at V and 3 bases at J, with 9 bases in the middle. Germline CDR1 reads MNHEY; CDR2 reads SMNVEV (reference sequence). CDR3 bases: TGTGCCAGCAGCCCGTCCCTCTACGAGCAGTACTTC. It encodes CASSPSLYEQYF.

The CDR3 DNA reads as TGTGCCAGTATCAACGTGGGACTTTCCTCTGGAAACACCATATATTTT. This sequence encodes CASINVGLSSGNTIYF. V usage is TRBV19 and J usage is TRBJ1-3, with a possible D match to TRBD1 (5 bases). Between the trimmed V and J ends, which lost 7 bases and 0 bases, there was a span of 16 bases. The CDR3 is 16 residues long. The germline gives CDR1 LNHDA, CDR2 SQIVND (reference sequence).

As for this clone: This sample also contains other DNA sequences that code for the same CDR3. J is TRBJ2-1 and V is TRBV19, with a tentative D call TRBD2 (5 bases). V gave up 1 base and J gave up 7 bases, with 8 bases separating them. The V gene's germline CDR1 is LNHDA and CDR2 SQIVND (reference sequence). This CDR3 contains 13 residues. CDR3 sequence reads: CASSIGGGNEQFF. CDR3 nucleotide sequence: TGTGCCAGTAGTATAGGAGGAGGAAATGAGCAGTTCTTC.

Comments on this clone: The junction departs from germline at one end; a sequencing error may be responsible. This sample also contains other DNA sequences that code for the same CDR3. The chain couples TRBV5-1 to TRBJ1-3; a possible D gene is TRBD1 (6 bases). This CDR3 is built from 16 residues. Germline CDR1 reads SGHRS; CDR2 reads YFSETQ. The CDR3 reads CASSFGSGGAGNTIYF. DNA of the CDR3: TGCGCCAGCAGCTTCGGGTCGGGGGGCGCTGGGAACACCATATATTTT.

This chain connects TRBV19 to TRBJ1-4, with D possibly matching TRBD1 (6 bases). The CDR3 length is 13 residues. The germline V and J ends were trimmed by 5 bases and 3 bases, with 7 bases remaining between them. Germline-derived CDR1 and CDR2 are LNHDA and SQIVND (reference sequence). The CDR3 sequence: CASSPGANEKLFF. In nucleotides, the CDR3 is TGTGCCAGTAGTCCAGGGGCTAATGAAAAACTGTTTTTT.

This chain joins TRBV5-8 and TRBJ1-5; a weak D match, TRBD1 (5 bases). Germline V gene lookup returns CDR1 SGHTS and CDR2 YDEGEE. V shed 1 base and J shed 7 bases, with 18 bases lying between them. The CDR3 covers 16 residues. For the CDR3, the DNA is TGTGCCAGCAGCTTGAAGGGGCGTATTGTTAACCAGCCCCAGCATTTT. Translating it yields CASSLKGRIVNQPQHF.

The chain is built from TRBV28 and TRBJ2-7; the match to TRBD1 covers 9 bases. The CDR3 runs to 13 residues. The trim removed 7 bases at V and 3 bases at J, leaving 4 bases unmatched. The V gene's germline CDR1 is MDHEN and CDR2 SYDVKM. Here the CDR3 DNA reads TGTGCCAGCAACCGGGACAGGGACTACGAGCAGTACTTC. Its translation: CASNRDRDYEQYF. Based on the CDR3 plus reference TRBV28 and TRBJ2-7, the full variable domain is DVKVTQSSRYLVKRTGEKVFLECVQDMDHENMFWYRQDPGLGLRLIYFSYDVKMKEKGDIPEGYSVSREKKERFSLILESASTNQTSMYLCASNRDRDYEQYFGPGTRLTVT.

The chain recombines TRBV14 with TRBJ2-4, with a tentative D call TRBD1 (5 bases). The V gene lost 5 bases and the J gene lost 1 base, with 9 bases spanning the gap. Germline CDR1 is SGHDN and CDR2 is FVKESK. This CDR3 is built from 14 residues. The CDR3 here is CASSRGLAKNIQYF. The CDR3 DNA sequence: TGTGCCAGCAGCAGGGGCCTGGCCAAAAACATTCAGTACTTC.

This sequence joins TRBV9 and TRBJ2-7, with a possible D match to TRBD2 (6 bases). The CDR3 has 15 residues. Deletions cut 4 bases from V and 5 bases from J, with 19 bases between. CDR1 is SGDLS, CDR2 YYNGEE, per germline. In nucleotides, the CDR3 is TGTGCCAGCAGCTTTAGACTAGGCCCGGGCGACGAGCAGTACTTC. Its translation is CASSFRLGPGDEQYF.

A remark on this clone: Other DNA sequences in the sample encode the same CDR3. This rearrangement joins TRBV6-4 to TRBJ2-7; 10 positions match TRBD1. The V and J ends lost 6 bases and 3 bases, in that order; junction bases with no gene match: 5. CDR3 length equals 14 residues. Germline V gives CDR1 MRHNA, CDR2 SNTAGT. In DNA form, the CDR3 reads TGTGCCAGCAGGGAGACAGGGGGCAGCTACGAGCAGTACTTC. Its translation is CASRETGGSYEQYF.

This rearrangement joins TRBV7-6 to TRBJ2-1; 7 nucleotides agree with TRBD2. The J segment lost 2 bases and the V segment lost 2 bases, leaving 6 bases of the junction unmatched. Germline lookup yields CDR1 SGHVS and CDR2 FNYEAQ. The CDR3 loop spans 16 amino acids. The chain's CDR3 is CASSLPAGEAYNEQFF. The CDR3 DNA follows: TGTGCCAGCAGCTTACCCGCGGGAGAGGCCTACAATGAGCAGTTCTTC.

V gene TRBV11-3 combines with J gene TRBJ1-4; D is unclear. Between the trimmed V and J ends, which lost 1 base and 8 bases, there was a span of 17 bases. The CDR3 is made up of 16 amino acids. Germline-derived CDR1 and CDR2 are SGHNT and YENEEA. The CDR3 loop is CASSLVSPGREEKLFF. CDR3 nucleotide sequence: TGTGCCAGCAGCTTAGTATCACCGGGTCGGGAAGAAAAACTGTTTTTT.

This chain uses TRBV4-1 with TRBJ2-3; TRBD2 agrees at 13 bases. With 4 bases clipped from V and 8 bases from J, the junction kept 6 bases outside the gene matches. Germline values: CDR1 MGHRA, CDR2 YSYEKL. The CDR3 extends over 15 amino acids. CDR3: CASSPLAGGPSTQYF. CDR3 DNA sequence: TGCGCCAGCAGCCCACTAGCGGGAGGGCCTTCTACGCAGTATTTT.

This rearrangement joins TRBV5-4 to TRBJ2-5; D gene ambiguous. The end of the DNA is better explained by TRBJ2-7, so the J call may be wrong. In germline, CDR1 is SGHNT, CDR2 YYREEE (reference sequence). CDR3 length: 13 amino acids. CDR3 sequence reads: CASSFGVNYEQYF. DNA for the CDR3: TGTGCCAGCAGCTTCGGAGTGAACTACGAGCAGTACTTC.

The V and J genes are TRBV28 and TRBJ1-5; tentative D call: TRBD1 (6 bases). The germline V gene encodes CDR1 MDHEN and CDR2 SYDVKM. The CDR3 consists of 13 residues. V shed 10 bases and J shed 11 bases, with 21 bases lying between them. CDR3 DNA: TGTGCCACCCAGGGACACCGGTCGCTGGCCCAGCATTTT. Encoded protein: CATQGHRSLAQHF. Combining the CDR3 with reference TRBV28 and TRBJ1-5 gives the whole variable domain DVKVTQSSRYLVKRTGEKVFLECVQDMDHENMFWYRQDPGLGLRLIYFSYDVKMKEKGDIPEGYSVSREKKERFSLILESASTNQTSMYLCATQGHRSLAQHFGDGTRLSIL.

The chain employs TRBV2 and TRBJ1-5; 8 nucleotides align to TRBD1. From germline, CDR1 is SNHLY and CDR2 FYNNEI. The CDR3 has 14 amino acids. V was clipped by 6 bases and J by 6 bases; unmatched bases: 7. Written as DNA, the CDR3 is TGTGCCAGCAGACCAGACAGGGGAGGTCAGCCCCAGCATTTT. This encodes CASRPDRGGQPQHF.

The chain couples TRBV4-1 to TRBJ2-7, with D maybe TRBD1 (6 bases). This CDR3 is built from 16 residues. The germline V gene has CDR1 MGHRA and CDR2 YSYEKL. The V end lost 0 bases, the J end lost 3 bases, and 15 bases lay between the germline ends. CDR3 in amino acids: CASSQESHRVYYEQYF. CDR3 nucleotides: TGCGCCAGCAGCCAAGAGAGTCACAGGGTTTACTACGAGCAGTACTTC.

The J gene is TRBJ2-3, the V gene TRBV5-1; 9 nucleotides line up with TRBD2. J was trimmed by 4 bases and V by 6 bases; bases with no gene match: 9. The CDR3 has 15 amino acids. CDR1 SGHRS and CDR2 YFSETQ come from the germline V gene. The chain's CDR3 is CASNLGGRGADTQYF. In nucleotides, the CDR3 is TGCGCCAGCAATCTGGGCGGGAGGGGCGCAGATACGCAGTATTTT.

This chain connects TRBV5-8 to TRBJ1-1; a weak D match, TRBD1 (5 bases). This CDR3 region has 14 residues. The germline V gene encodes CDR1 SGHTS and CDR2 YDEGEE. V dropped 3 bases and J dropped 1 base, with 10 bases sitting between them. CDR3 amino acids: CASSSRDWNTEAFF. The DNA of the CDR3 is TGTGCCAGCAGCTCCCGGGACTGGAACACTGAAGCTTTCTTT.

This clone was counted a single time. This chain connects TRBV18 to TRBJ2-1; D is uncertain. Per the germline V gene, CDR1 is KGHSH and CDR2 is LQKENI. V was clipped by 3 bases and J by 12 bases, with 21 bases between them. The CDR3 covers 15 residues. The CDR3 bases are TGTGCCAGCTCACCCCCGACCGGGTCAGCCCTGTCGCAGTTCTTC. Protein sequence: CASSPPTGSALSQFF.

The J gene is TRBJ1-5, the V gene TRBV6-1; D unresolved. The germline V and J ends were trimmed by 2 bases and 4 bases, with 6 bases remaining between them. The CDR3 totals 13 residues. Germline lookup yields CDR1 MNHNS and CDR2 SASEGT. CDR3 sequence (DNA): TGTGCCAGCAGTGAAATCAGGAATCAGCCCCAGCATTTT. Translation gives CASSEIRNQPQHF.

The V and J genes are TRBV27 and TRBJ2-2; TRBD1 agrees at 7 bases. This CDR3 is 16 amino acids long. Germline CDR1 and CDR2: MNHEY and SMNVEV (reference sequence). The V and J ends lost 5 bases and 2 bases, in that order; junction bases with no gene match: 8. CDR3 loop: CASSGRGLQNTGELFF. CDR3 in DNA: TGTGCCAGCAGTGGAAGGGGGCTCCAAAACACCGGGGAGCTGTTTTTT.

This rearrangement joins TRBV15 to TRBJ2-1; a possible D gene is TRBD2 (5 bases). Germline V gene sequence: CDR1 LNHNV, CDR2 YYDKDF (reference sequence). This CDR3 has 16 residues. V was cut by 7 bases and J by 0 bases, with 16 bases left in between. The CDR3 spells CATTTPDGDSYNEQFF. CDR3 DNA sequence: TGTGCCACCACCACGCCGGACGGGGACTCCTACAATGAGCAGTTCTTC.

V and J are TRBV6-5 and TRBJ2-7; 11 bases align to TRBD2. CDR1 and CDR2 (germline): MNHEY, SVGAGI. V dropped 4 bases and J dropped 2; count of bases not matched to a gene: 4. This CDR3 has 15 amino acids. CDR3 protein: CASSSGTSGPYEQYF. Written as DNA, the CDR3 is TGTGCCAGCAGTTCCGGGACTAGCGGACCCTACGAGCAGTACTTC.

The chain employs TRBV5-1 and TRBJ2-1; 10 bases fit TRBD2. Trimming cost V 4 bases and J 3 bases; bases outside gene matches: 7. The germline V gene encodes CDR1 SGHRS and CDR2 YFSETQ. The CDR3 consists of 16 residues. As DNA, the CDR3 is TGCGCCAGCAGCCTCGATTTAGCGGGGGGCTACAATGAGCAGTTCTTC. It translates to CASSLDLAGGYNEQFF.

The chain recombines TRBV7-9 with TRBJ1-1, with TRBD1 matching 7 bases. This CDR3 region has 15 residues. Per germline, CDR1 SEHNR and CDR2 FQNEAQ (reference sequence). V trimming: 2 bases; J trimming: 0 bases; junction bases outside the gene matches: 3. The CDR3 is CASSLNRGMNTEAFF. CDR3 coding DNA: TGTGCCAGCAGCTTAAACAGGGGAATGAACACTGAAGCTTTCTTT.